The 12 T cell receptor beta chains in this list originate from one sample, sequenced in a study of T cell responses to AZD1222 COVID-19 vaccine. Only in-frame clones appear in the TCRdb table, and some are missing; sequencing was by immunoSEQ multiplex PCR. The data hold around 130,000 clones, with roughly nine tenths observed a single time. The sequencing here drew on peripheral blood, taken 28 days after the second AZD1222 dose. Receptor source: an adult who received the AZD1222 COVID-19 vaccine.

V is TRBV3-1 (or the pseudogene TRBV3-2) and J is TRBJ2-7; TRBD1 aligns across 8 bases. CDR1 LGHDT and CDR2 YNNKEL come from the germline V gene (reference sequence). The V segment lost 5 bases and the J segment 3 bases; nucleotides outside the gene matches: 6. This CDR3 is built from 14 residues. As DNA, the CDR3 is TGTGCCAGCAGCGCCCGGGACAGGAACTACGAGCAGTACTTC. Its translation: CASSARDRNYEQYF.

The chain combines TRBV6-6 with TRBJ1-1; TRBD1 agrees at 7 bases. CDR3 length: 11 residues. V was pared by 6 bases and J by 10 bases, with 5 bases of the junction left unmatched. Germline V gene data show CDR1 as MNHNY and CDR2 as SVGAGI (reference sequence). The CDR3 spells CASREGGLAFF. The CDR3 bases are TGTGCCAGCAGAGAAGGGGGCCTAGCTTTCTTT.

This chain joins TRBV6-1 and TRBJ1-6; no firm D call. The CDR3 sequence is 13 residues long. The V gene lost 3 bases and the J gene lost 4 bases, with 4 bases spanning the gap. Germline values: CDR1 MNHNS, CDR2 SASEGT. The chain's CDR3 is CASSDMYNSPLHF. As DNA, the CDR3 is TGTGCCAGCAGTGACATGTATAATTCACCCCTCCACTTT.

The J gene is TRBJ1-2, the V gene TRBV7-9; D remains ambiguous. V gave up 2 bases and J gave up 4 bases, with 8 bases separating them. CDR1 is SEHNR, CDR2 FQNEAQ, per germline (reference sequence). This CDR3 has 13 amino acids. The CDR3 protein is CASSLPSSYGYTF. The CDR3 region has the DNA TGTGCCAGCAGCTTACCATCCTCCTATGGCTACACCTTC.

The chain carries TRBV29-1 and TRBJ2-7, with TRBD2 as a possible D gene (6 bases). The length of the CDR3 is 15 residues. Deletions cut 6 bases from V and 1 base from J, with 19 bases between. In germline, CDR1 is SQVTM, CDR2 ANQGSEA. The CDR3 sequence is CSVEPGPGDSYEQYF. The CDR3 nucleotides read TGCAGCGTGGAACCGGGGCCGGGGGATTCCTACGAGCAGTACTTC.

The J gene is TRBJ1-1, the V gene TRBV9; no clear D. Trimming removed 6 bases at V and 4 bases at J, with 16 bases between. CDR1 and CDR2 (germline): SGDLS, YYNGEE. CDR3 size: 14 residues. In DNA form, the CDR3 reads TGTGCCAGCAATCAACTAGTTTCAGGCACTGAAGCTTTCTTT. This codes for CASNQLVSGTEAFF.

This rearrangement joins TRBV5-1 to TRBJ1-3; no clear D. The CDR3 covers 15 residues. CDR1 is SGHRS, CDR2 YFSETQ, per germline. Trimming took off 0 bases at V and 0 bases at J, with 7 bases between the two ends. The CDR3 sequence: CASSLDTSSGNTIYF. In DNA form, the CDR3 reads TGCGCCAGCAGCTTGGACACGAGCTCTGGAAACACCATATATTTT.

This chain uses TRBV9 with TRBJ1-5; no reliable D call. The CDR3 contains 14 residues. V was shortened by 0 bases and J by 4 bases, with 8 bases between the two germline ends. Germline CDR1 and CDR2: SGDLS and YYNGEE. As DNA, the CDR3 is TGTGCCAGCAGCGTAGGTCTTGGTAATCAGCCCCAGCATTTT. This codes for CASSVGLGNQPQHF. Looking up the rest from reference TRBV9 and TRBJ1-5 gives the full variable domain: DSGVTQTPKHLITATGQRVTLRCSPRSGDLSVYWYQQSLDQGLQFLIQYYNGEERAKGNILERFSAQQFPDLHSELNLSSLELGDSALYFCASSVGLGNQPQHFGDGTRLSIL.

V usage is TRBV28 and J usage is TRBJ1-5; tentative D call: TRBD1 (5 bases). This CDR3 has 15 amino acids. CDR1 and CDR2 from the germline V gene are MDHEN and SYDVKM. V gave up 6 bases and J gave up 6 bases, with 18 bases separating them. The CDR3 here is CASRPTLGGGQPQHF. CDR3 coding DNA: TGTGCCAGCAGGCCCACTCTGGGGGGAGGTCAGCCCCAGCATTTT.

The CDR3 is CASSVQAQETQYF. The CDR3 DNA sequence: TGTGCCAGCAGTGTGCAAGCGCAAGAGACCCAGTACTTC. V and J are TRBV6-4 and TRBJ2-5; D unclear. V was cut by 4 bases and J by 2 bases, with 8 bases left in between. The V gene's germline CDR1 is MRHNA and CDR2 SNTAGT. This CDR3 has 13 residues.

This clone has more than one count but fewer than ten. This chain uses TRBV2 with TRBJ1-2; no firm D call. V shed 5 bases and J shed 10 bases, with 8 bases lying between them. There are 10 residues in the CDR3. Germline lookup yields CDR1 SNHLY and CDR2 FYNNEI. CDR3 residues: CASSRGVYTF. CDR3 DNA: TGTGCCAGCAGTAGAGGAGTCTACACCTTC.

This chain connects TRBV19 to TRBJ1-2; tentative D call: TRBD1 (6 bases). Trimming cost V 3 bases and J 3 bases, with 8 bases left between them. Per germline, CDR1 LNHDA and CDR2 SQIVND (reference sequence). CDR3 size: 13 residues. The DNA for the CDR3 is TGTGCCAGTAGTATCGGACAGTACTATGGCTACACCTTC. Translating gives CASSIGQYYGYTF.